This T cell receptor (beta chain) was identified during a study of T cell repertoires in cytomegalovirus infection. As for the study in general: Recently identified HLA-C-restricted CMV epitopes and well-studied HLA-B-restricted CMV epitopes were used by the study. It was the public TCR beta signatures that indicated both CMV infection and matching HLA type.

TCRdb independently ran MiXCR on the reads; one entry per CDR3 protein. The sample lists approximately 910,000 distinct CDR3 sequences; approximately 32% were seen once. This CDR3 has 14 residues. V dropped 6 bases and J dropped 5 bases, with 16 bases sitting between them. CDR1 and CDR2 from the germline V gene are SGHVT and SQSDAQ. On this clonotype itself: What it recognizes is unknown.

The study's findings and limits: HLA-C-restricted CMV-specific TCR beta clonotypes prevailed in the ex vivo response. Of the TCR beta families, the public ones yielded a cumulative frequency that identified carriers of CMV plus the relevant HLA.

The starting material was cultured CD8+ T cells from PBMCs, obtained from culture after CMV antigen stimulation. The TCR sequence derives from a human donor in good health (CMV status not recorded). Some clones in this sample may be carry-over from other donors' samples. The chain links TRBV7-4 to TRBJ2-5; no firm D call. Here the CDR3 reads CASSPSVLRETQYF. CDR3 nucleotides: TGTGCCAGCAGTCCGAGCGTCCTTCGGGAGACCCAGTACTTC. Full variable domain (outside the CDR3, taken from reference TRBV7-4 and TRBJ2-5): GAGVSQSPRYKVAKRGRDVALRCDSISGHVTLYWYRQTLGQGSEVLTYSQSDAQRDKSGRPSGRFSAERPERSVSTLKIQRTEQGDSAVYLCASSPSVLRETQYFGPGTRLLVL.